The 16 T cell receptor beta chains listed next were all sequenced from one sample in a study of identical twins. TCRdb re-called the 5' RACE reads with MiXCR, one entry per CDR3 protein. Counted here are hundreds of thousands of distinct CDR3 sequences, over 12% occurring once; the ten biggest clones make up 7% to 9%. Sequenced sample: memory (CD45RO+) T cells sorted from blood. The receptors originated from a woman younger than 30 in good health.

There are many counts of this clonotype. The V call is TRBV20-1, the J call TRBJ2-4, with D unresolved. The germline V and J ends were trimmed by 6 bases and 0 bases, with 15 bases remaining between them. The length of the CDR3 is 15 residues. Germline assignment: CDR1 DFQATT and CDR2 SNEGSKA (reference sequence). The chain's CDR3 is CSALDVRVAKNIQYF. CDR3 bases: TGCAGTGCCCTGGACGTGAGAGTAGCCAAAAACATTCAGTACTTC.

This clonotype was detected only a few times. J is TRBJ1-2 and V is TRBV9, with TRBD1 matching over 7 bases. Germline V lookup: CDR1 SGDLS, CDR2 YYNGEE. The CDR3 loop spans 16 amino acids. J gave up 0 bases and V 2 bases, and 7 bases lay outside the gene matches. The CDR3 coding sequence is TGTGCCAGCAGCGTGTATTCCGGGACAGCTAACTATGGCTACACCTTC. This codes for CASSVYSGTANYGYTF. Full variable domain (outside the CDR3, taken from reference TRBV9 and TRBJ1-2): DSGVTQTPKHLITATGQRVTLRCSPRSGDLSVYWYQQSLDQGLQFLIQYYNGEERAKGNILERFSAQQFPDLHSELNLSSLELGDSALYFCASSVYSGTANYGYTFGSGTRLTVV.

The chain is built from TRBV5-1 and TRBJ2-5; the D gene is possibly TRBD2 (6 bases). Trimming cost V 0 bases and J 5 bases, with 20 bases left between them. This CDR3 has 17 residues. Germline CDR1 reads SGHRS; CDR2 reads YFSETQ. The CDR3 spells CASSLDLPGVRSETQYF. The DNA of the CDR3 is TGCGCCAGCAGCTTGGACCTGCCGGGAGTTCGGTCGGAGACCCAGTACTTC.

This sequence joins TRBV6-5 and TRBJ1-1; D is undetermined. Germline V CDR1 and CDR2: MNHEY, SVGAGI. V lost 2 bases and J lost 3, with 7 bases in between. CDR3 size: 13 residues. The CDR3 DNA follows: TGTGCCAGCAGTTACGGGGTTGACACTGAAGCTTTCTTT. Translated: CASSYGVDTEAFF.

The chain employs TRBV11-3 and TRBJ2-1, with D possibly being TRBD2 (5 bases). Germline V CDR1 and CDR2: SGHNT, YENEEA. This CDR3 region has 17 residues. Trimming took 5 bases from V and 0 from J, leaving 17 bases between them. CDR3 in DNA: TGTGCCAGCAGCGGTGGTAAGCGGCCAAGCTCCTACAATGAGCAGTTCTTC. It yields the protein CASSGGKRPSSYNEQFF.

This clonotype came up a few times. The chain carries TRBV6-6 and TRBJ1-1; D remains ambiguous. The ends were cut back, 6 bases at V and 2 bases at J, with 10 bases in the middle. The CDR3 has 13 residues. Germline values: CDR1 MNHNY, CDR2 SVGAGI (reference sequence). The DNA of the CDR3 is TGTGCCAGCAGGCCGCCCGGAAACACTGAAGCTTTCTTT. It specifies CASRPPGNTEAFF.

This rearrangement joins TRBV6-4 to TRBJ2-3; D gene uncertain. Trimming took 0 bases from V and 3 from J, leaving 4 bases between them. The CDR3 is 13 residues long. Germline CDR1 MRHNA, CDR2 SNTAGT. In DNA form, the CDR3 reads TGTGCCAGCAGTGACTCCCAAACAGATACGCAGTATTTT. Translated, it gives CASSDSQTDTQYF.

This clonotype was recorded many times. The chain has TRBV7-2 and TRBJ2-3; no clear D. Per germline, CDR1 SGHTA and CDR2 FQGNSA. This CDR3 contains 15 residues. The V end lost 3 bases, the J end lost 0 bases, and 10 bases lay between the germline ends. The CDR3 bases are TGTGCCAGCAGCTTTTTTGGCGGTAGCACAGATACGCAGTATTTT. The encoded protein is CASSFFGGSTDTQYF.

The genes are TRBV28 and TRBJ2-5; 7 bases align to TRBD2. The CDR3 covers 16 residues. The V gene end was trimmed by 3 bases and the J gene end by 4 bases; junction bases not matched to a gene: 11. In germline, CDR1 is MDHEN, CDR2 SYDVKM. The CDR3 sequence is CASSLGGAIRGETQYF. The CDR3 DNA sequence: TGTGCCAGCAGTTTGGGAGGGGCGATACGAGGAGAGACCCAGTACTTC.

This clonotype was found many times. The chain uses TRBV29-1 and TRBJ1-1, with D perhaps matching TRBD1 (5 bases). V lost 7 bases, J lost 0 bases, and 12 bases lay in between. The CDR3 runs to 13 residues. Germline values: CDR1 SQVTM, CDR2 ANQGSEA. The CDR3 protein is CSGRQNMNTEAFF. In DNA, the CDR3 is TGCAGCGGCCGACAGAACATGAACACTGAAGCTTTCTTT.

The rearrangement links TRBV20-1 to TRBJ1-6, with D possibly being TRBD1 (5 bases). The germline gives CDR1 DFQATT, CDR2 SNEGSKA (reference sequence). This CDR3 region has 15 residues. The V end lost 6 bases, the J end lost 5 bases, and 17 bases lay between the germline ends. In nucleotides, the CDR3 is TGCAGTGCCCCAACTGGGGCTCGGAATAATTCACCCCTCCACTTT. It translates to CSAPTGARNNSPLHF.

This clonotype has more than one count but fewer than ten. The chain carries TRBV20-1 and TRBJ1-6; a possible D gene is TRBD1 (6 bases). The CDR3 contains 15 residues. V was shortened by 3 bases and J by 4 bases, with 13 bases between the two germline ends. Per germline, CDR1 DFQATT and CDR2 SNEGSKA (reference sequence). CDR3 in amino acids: CSASRTQGYNSPLHF. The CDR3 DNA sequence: TGCAGTGCTAGCCGGACGCAGGGGTATAATTCACCCCTCCACTTT.

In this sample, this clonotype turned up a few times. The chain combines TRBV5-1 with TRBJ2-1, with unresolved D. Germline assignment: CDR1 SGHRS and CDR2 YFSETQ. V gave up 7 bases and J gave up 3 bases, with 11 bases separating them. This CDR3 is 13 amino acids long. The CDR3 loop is CASGRDLYNEQFF. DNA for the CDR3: TGCGCCAGCGGTAGAGACCTCTACAATGAGCAGTTCTTC. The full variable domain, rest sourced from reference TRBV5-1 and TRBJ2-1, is KAGVTQTPRYLIKTRGQQVTLSCSPISGHRSVSWYQQTPGQGLQFLFEYFSETQRNKGNFPGRFSGRQFSNSRSEMNVSTLELGDSALYLCASGRDLYNEQFFGPGTRLTVL.

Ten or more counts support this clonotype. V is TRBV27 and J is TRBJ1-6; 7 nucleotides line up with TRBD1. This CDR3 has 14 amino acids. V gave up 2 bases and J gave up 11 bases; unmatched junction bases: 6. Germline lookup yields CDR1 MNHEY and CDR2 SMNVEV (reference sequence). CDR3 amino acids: CASSLTGESTPLHF. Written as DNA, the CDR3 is TGTGCCAGCAGTTTAACAGGGGAATCGACACCCCTCCACTTT.

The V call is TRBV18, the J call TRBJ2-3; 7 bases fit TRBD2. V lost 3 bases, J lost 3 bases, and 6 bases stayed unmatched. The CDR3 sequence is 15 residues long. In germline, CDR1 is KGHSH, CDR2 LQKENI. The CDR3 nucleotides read TGTGCCAGCTCACCCACGGGACTACTTACAGATACGCAGTATTTT. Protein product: CASSPTGLLTDTQYF.

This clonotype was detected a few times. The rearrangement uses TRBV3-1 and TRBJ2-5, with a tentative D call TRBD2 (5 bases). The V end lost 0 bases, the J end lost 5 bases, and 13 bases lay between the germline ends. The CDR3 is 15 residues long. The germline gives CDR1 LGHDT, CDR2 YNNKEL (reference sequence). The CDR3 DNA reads TGTGCCAGCAGCCAAGACGTCATTAGCGCGGAGACCCAGTACTTC. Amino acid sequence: CASSQDVISAETQYF.